These 14 T cell receptor beta chains originate from one sample sequenced in a study of graft-versus-host responses after intestinal transplantation. These receptors' targets are unknown. Measured with immunoSEQ multiplex PCR; TCRdb has only the in-frame clones, and not every one. Of about 120,000 clones in the sample, 85% to 95% were seen once. The starting material was unstimulated CD4+ T cells sorted from spleen or lymph node cells, obtained before intestinal transplant. These receptors originate from a human donor who received an intestinal transplant.

The chain employs TRBV5-6 and TRBJ1-2, with TRBD1 as a possible D gene (6 bases). The CDR3 sequence is 14 residues long. The germline CDR1 and CDR2 sequences are SGHDT and YYEEEE. Trimming took off 5 bases at V and 6 bases at J, with 17 bases between the two ends. The CDR3 loop reads CASRYRGPWNGYTF. The DNA of the CDR3 is TGTGCCAGCAGGTACCGGGGGCCTTGGAATGGCTACACCTTC.

This chain joins TRBV4-2 and TRBJ2-5; TRBD2 might be the D (6 bases). Trimming pared 1 base from V and 5 bases from J, leaving 17 bases between. Germline assignment: CDR1 LGHNA and CDR2 YNFKEQ. CDR3 size: 16 residues. The CDR3 spells CASSQGEVSYDETQYF. Written as DNA, the CDR3 is TGTGCCAGCAGCCAAGGGGAGGTCAGCTACGACGAGACCCAGTACTTC.

The chain carries TRBV25-1 and TRBJ2-1; D is possibly TRBD2 (6 bases). The germline CDR1 and CDR2 sequences are MGHDK and SYGVNS. The CDR3 loop spans 14 amino acids. The V end was cut by 10 bases, the J end by 8 bases, with 21 bases between. CDR3 loop: CATISGLPQDEQFF. The CDR3, as DNA: TGTGCCACCATCTCGGGACTCCCCCAAGATGAGCAGTTCTTC.

Remarks on this clone: A junction end diverges from the germline sequence, so it may reflect a read error. The chain's CDR3 is CASGRVHEQFF. The CDR3 DNA sequence: TGCGCTAGCGGGAGGGTCCATGAGCAGTTCTTC. The V call is TRBV19, the J call TRBJ2-1, with 12 bases that match TRBD2. The CDR3 has 11 amino acids. Germline lookup yields CDR1 LNHDA and CDR2 SQIVND (reference sequence). Full variable domain (missing parts from reference TRBV19 and TRBJ2-1): DGGITQSPKYLFRKEGQNVTLSCEQNLNHDAMYWYRQDPGQGLRLIYYSQIVNDFQKGDIAEGYSVSREKKESFPLTVTSAQKNPTAFYLCASGRVHEQFFGPGTRLTVL.

This clone has just a few counts. The gene calls are TRBV28 and TRBJ1-5; possibly TRBD1 for D (6 bases). This CDR3 region has 14 residues. V was shortened by 6 bases and J by 3 bases, with 12 bases between the two germline ends. Germline V gene lookup returns CDR1 MDHEN and CDR2 SYDVKM. The CDR3, as DNA: TGTGCCAGCAGGGGGCGGGGGCCCAATCAGCCCCAGCATTTT. Amino acid sequence: CASRGRGPNQPQHF.

This chain joins TRBV27 and TRBJ1-2, with TRBD1 identical over 9 bases. Germline lookup yields CDR1 MNHEY and CDR2 SMNVEV (reference sequence). V dropped 6 bases and J dropped 4; count of bases not matched to a gene: 15. The length of the CDR3 is 17 residues. As DNA, the CDR3 is TGTGCCAGCAGCTCCGACCTTGGACAGGGGAAGGCCTATGGCTACACCTTC. Translating it yields CASSSDLGQGKAYGYTF.

This chain connects TRBV6-5 to TRBJ1-4; 8 bases map to TRBD1. Germline loops: CDR1 MNHEY, CDR2 SVGAGI. This CDR3 comprises 14 residues. Trimming at V came to 4 bases and at J to 7 bases, leaving 5 bases not matched to a gene. This CDR3 is CASSFQGAAEKLFF. Here the CDR3 DNA reads TGTGCCAGCAGTTTCCAGGGGGCAGCTGAAAAACTGTTTTTT.

The rearrangement joins TRBV11-1 to TRBJ1-6; no definite D call. Germline V gene sequence: CDR1 SGHAT, CDR2 FQDESV (reference sequence). Trimming removed 5 bases from V and 5 bases from J, with 13 bases in between. The CDR3 spans 15 residues. The CDR3 protein is CASSITRTDNSPLHF. Written as DNA, the CDR3 is TGTGCCAGCAGCATTACCCGGACCGATAATTCACCCCTCCACTTT.

This rearrangement joins TRBV18 to TRBJ2-7; 12 nucleotides agree with TRBD2. V gave up 4 bases and J gave up 0 bases; unmatched junction bases: 7. There are 17 residues in the CDR3. Germline V gene sequence: CDR1 KGHSH, CDR2 LQKENI. Here the CDR3 reads CASSLLLTSGSSYEQYF. The DNA for the CDR3 is TGTGCCAGCTCACTACTCTTGACTAGCGGGAGCTCCTACGAGCAGTACTTC.

This chain joins TRBV11-2 and TRBJ2-7; D is tentatively TRBD1 or TRBD2 (6 bases each). The CDR3 has 14 residues. Germline CDR1 SGHAT, CDR2 FQNNGV. V shed 3 bases and J shed 1 base, with 10 bases lying between them. As DNA, the CDR3 is TGTGCCAGCAGCTTGACAGGACTATCCTACGAGCAGTACTTC. Amino acid sequence: CASSLTGLSYEQYF.

This clone was seen only once. The chain joins TRBV11-2 to TRBJ2-5, with TRBD2 identical over 7 bases. Germline V gene data show CDR1 as SGHAT and CDR2 as FQNNGV. The length of the CDR3 is 15 residues. V lost 5 bases and J lost 5; bases outside the gene matches: 11. The CDR3 loop reads CASSVRTRSGETQYF. The CDR3 nucleotides read TGTGCCAGCAGCGTACGGACTAGATCGGGTGAGACCCAGTACTTC.

The chain employs TRBV7-6 and TRBJ2-7; a weak D match, TRBD2 (5 bases). The length of the CDR3 is 14 residues. Looked up from germline, CDR1 is SGHVS and CDR2 is FNYEAQ. V was shortened by 0 bases and J by 2 bases, with 8 bases between the two germline ends. CDR3 DNA: TGTGCCAGCAGCTTAGCTGAGGGAACCTACGAGCAGTACTTC. It encodes CASSLAEGTYEQYF. The complete variable domain, with remaining parts taken from reference TRBV7-6 and TRBJ2-7, reads GAGVSQSPRYKVTKRGQDVALRCDPISGHVSLYWYRQALGQGPEFLTYFNYEAQQDKSGLPNDRFSAERPEGSISTLTIQRTEQRDSAMYRCASSLAEGTYEQYFGPGTRLTVT.

Only one count was recorded for this clone. The gene calls are TRBV2 and TRBJ1-5; D not certain. This CDR3 contains 14 residues. Per the germline V gene, CDR1 is SNHLY and CDR2 is FYNNEI. V lost 1 base and J lost 4, with 8 bases in between. CDR3 DNA: TGTGCCAGCAGTGAAGAGTACGGTAATCAGCCCCAGCATTTT. This sequence encodes CASSEEYGNQPQHF. The full variable domain, completed using reference TRBV2 and TRBJ1-5, is EPEVTQTPSHQVTQMGQEVILRCVPISNHLYFYWYRQILGQKVEFLVSFYNNEISEKSEIFDDQFSVERPDGSNFTLKIRSTKLEDSAMYFCASSEEYGNQPQHFGDGTRLSIL.

This clone was seen a single time. The V call is TRBV11-2, the J call TRBJ2-2; TRBD2 matches at 11 bases. After removal of 4 bases from V and 2 bases from J, the junction contained 6 bases not matched to a gene. The CDR3 is 17 residues long. Germline V gene lookup returns CDR1 SGHAT and CDR2 FQNNGV. The CDR3 DNA sequence: TGTGCCAGCAGCTCGCTGACTAGCGGGAAAAACACCGGGGAGCTGTTTTTT. Protein product: CASSSLTSGKNTGELFF.